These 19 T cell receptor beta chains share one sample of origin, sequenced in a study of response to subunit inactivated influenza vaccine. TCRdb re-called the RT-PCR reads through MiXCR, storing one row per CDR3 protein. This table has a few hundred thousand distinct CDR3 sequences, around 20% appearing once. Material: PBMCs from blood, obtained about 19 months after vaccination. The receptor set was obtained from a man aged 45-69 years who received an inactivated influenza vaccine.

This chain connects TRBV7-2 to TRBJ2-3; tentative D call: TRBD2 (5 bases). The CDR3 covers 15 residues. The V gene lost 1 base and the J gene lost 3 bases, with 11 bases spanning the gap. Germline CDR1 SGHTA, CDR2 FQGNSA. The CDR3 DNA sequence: TGTGCCAGCAGCTTAGTTAAGCGGAAGACAGATACGCAGTATTTT. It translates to CASSLVKRKTDTQYF.

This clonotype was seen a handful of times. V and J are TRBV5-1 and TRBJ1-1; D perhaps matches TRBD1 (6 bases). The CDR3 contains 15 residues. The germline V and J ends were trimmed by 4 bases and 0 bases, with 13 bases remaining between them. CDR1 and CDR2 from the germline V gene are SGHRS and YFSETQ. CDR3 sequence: CASSNPQGMNTEAFF. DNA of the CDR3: TGCGCCAGCAGCAACCCACAGGGCATGAACACTGAAGCTTTCTTT.

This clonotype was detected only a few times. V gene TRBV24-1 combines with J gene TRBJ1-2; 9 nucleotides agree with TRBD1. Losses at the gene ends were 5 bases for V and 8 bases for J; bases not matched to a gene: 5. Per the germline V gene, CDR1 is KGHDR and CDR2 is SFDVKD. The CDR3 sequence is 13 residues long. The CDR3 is CATSGGQGRGYTF. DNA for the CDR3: TGTGCCACCAGTGGCGGACAGGGGAGAGGCTACACCTTC.

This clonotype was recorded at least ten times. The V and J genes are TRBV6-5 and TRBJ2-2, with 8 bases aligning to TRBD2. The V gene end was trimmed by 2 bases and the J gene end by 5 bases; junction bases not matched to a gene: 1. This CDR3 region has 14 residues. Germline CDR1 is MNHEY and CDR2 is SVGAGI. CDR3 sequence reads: CASSYRGGTGELFF. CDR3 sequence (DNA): TGTGCCAGCAGTTACCGGGGGGGTACCGGGGAGCTGTTTTTT.

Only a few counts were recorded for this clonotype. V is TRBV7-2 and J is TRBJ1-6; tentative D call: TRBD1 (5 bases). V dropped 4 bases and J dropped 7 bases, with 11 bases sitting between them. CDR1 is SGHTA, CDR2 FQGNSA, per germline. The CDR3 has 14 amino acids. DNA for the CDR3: TGTGCCAGCAGCTCGCAGGGAGTCAATTCACCCCTCCACTTT. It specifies CASSSQGVNSPLHF.

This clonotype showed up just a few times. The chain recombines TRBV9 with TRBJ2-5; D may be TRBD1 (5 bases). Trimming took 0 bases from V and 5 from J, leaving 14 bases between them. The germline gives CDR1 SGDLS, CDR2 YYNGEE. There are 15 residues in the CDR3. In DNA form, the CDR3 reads TGTGCCAGCAGCGTAGAAGGGGCGTTCGGGGAGACCCAGTACTTC. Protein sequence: CASSVEGAFGETQYF.

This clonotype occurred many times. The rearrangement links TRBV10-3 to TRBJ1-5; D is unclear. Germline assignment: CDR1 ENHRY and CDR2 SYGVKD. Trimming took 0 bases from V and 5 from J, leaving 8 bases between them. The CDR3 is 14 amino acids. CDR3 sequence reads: CAISESRGDQPQHF. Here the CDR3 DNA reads TGTGCCATCAGTGAGTCGCGGGGAGATCAGCCCCAGCATTTT.

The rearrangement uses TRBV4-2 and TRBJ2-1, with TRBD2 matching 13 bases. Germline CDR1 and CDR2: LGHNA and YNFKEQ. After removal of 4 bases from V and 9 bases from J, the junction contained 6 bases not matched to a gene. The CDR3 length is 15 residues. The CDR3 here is CASSLRTSGRGEQFF. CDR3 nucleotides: TGTGCCAGCAGCCTGAGGACTAGCGGGAGAGGTGAGCAGTTCTTC.

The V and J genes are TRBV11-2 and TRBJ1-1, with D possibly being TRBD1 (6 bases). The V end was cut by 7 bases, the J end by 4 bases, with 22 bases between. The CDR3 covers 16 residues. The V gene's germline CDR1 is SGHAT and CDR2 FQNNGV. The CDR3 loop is CASNLRVSKGGTEAFF. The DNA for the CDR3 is TGTGCCAGCAACCTACGGGTCTCCAAAGGGGGCACTGAAGCTTTCTTT.

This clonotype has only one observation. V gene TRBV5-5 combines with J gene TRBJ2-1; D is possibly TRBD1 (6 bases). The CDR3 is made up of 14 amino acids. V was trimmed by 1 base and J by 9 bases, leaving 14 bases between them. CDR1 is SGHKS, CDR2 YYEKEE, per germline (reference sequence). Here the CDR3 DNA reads TGTGCCAGCAGCTTGTGGAGGACAGTTGGTGAGCAGTTCTTC. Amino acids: CASSLWRTVGEQFF. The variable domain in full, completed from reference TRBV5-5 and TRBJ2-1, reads DAGVTQSPTHLIKTRGQQVTLRCSPISGHKSVSWYQQVLGQGPQFIFQYYEKEERGRGNFPDRFSARQFPNYSSELNVNALLLGDSALYLCASSLWRTVGEQFFGPGTRLTVL.

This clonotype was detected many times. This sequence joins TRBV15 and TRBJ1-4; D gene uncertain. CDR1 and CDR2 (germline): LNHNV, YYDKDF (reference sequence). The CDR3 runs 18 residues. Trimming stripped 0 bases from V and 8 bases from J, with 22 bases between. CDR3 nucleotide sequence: TGTGCCACCAGCAGAGATAGTTTATTGAGGCTCGGGGAAGAAAAACTGTTTTTT. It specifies CATSRDSLLRLGEEKLFF.

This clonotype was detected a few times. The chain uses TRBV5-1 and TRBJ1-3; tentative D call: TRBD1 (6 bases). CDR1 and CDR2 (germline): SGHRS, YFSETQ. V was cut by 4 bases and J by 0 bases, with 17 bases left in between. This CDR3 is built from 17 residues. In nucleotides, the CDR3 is TGCGCCAGCAGCCCGACGGGGGGCGGAACCTCTGGAAACACCATATATTTT. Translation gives CASSPTGGGTSGNTIYF.

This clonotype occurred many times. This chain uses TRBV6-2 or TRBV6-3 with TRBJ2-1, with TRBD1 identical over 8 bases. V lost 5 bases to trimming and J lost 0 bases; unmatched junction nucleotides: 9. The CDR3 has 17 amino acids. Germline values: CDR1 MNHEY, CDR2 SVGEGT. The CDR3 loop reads CASSLRQGIGSYNEQFF. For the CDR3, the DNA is TGTGCCAGCAGTCTACGACAGGGGATCGGCTCCTACAATGAGCAGTTCTTC.

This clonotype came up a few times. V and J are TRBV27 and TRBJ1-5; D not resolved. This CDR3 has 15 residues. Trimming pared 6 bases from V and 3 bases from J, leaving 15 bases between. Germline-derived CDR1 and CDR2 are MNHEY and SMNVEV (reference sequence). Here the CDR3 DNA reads TGTGCCAGCAGGTTGGGCGGCCGGTTCAATCAGCCCCAGCATTTT. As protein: CASRLGGRFNQPQHF.

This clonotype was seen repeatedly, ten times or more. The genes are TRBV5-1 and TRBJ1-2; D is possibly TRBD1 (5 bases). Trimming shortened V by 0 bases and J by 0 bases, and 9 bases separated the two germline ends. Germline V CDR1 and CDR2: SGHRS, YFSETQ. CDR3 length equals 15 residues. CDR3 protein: CASSLEGRANYGYTF. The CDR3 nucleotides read TGCGCCAGCAGCTTGGAAGGCAGGGCTAACTATGGCTACACCTTC.

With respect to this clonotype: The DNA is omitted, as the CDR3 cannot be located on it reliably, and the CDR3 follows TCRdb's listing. The CDR3 is CASSTSGRPRNPDTQYF. V usage is TRBV6-1 and J usage is TRBJ2-3; the table names TRBD2, a call not compared with the DNA. The germline V gene has CDR1 MNHNS and CDR2 SASEGT. With termini counted, the CDR3 has 17 amino acids.

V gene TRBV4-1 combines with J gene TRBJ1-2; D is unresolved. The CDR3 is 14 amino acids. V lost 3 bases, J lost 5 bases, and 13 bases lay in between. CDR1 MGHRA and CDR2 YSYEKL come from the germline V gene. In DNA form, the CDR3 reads TGCGCCAGCAGCCACGAAGCCCGAGGATATGGCTACACCTTC. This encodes CASSHEARGYGYTF.

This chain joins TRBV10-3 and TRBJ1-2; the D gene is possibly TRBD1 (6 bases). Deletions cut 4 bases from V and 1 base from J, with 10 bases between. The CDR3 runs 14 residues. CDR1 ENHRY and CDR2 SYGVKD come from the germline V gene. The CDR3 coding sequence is TGTGCCATCAGTGTTGGCAGGGGTAACTATGGCTACACCTTC. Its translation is CAISVGRGNYGYTF.

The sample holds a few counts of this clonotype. CDR3 nucleotides: TGTGCCACCAGCAGAGATACAGGGTTACGGCAGCCCCAGCATTTT. This sequence encodes CATSRDTGLRQPQHF. V is TRBV15 and J is TRBJ1-5; a possible D gene is TRBD1 (6 bases). The CDR3 covers 15 residues. V was shortened by 0 bases and J by 7 bases, with 13 bases between the two germline ends. CDR1 is LNHNV, CDR2 YYDKDF, per germline (reference sequence).